Described below is a single T cell receptor beta chain sequence and its context. Its specificity is not known. The V end was cut by 0 bases, the J end by 6 bases, with 16 bases between. Germline V gene lookup returns CDR1 SGDLS and CDR2 YYNGEE. The CDR3 totals 15 residues. TCRdb processed the PCR reads anew with MiXCR; each CDR3 protein has one entry. The sample includes approximately 100,000 distinct CDR3 sequences, about 35% seen only once; the top ten take 4% to 5%. This entry belongs to a study of molecular identifiers for immune sequencing clone quantification. Points from the study as a whole: For effector cells, clones above 20 RNA copies held over 99% of molecules; for naive cells, under 1%.

The V gene is TRBV9, the J gene TRBJ2-7; D is tentatively TRBD1 or TRBD2 (6 bases each). Sequencing input: naive CD8+ T cells from blood, with Jurkat cell RNA spiked in. Subset defined: FACS-sorted CD8+CD4-CCR7+CD45RA+ naive T cells. This clonotype originated in a human donor in good health. Some libraries in this study had Jurkat cell RNA spiked in. The CDR3: CASSVGPGEDREQYF. In DNA, the CDR3 is TGTGCCAGCAGCGTAGGGCCAGGGGAGGACCGCGAGCAGTACTTC. The variable domain in full, with the rest retrieved from reference TRBV9 and TRBJ2-7, is DSGVTQTPKHLITATGQRVTLRCSPRSGDLSVYWYQQSLDQGLQFLIQYYNGEERAKGNILERFSAQQFPDLHSELNLSSLELGDSALYFCASSVGPGEDREQYFGPGTRLTVT.